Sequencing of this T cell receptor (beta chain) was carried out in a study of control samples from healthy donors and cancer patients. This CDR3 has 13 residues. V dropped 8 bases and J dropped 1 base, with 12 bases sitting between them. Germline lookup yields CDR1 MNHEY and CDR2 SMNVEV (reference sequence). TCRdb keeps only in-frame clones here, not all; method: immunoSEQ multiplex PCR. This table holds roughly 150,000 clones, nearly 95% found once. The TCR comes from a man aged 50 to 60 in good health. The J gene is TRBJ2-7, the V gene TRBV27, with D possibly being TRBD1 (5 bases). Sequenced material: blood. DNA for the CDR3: TGTGCCAGCGGAAAAGGACATTCCTACGAGCAGTACTTC. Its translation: CASGKGHSYEQYF.